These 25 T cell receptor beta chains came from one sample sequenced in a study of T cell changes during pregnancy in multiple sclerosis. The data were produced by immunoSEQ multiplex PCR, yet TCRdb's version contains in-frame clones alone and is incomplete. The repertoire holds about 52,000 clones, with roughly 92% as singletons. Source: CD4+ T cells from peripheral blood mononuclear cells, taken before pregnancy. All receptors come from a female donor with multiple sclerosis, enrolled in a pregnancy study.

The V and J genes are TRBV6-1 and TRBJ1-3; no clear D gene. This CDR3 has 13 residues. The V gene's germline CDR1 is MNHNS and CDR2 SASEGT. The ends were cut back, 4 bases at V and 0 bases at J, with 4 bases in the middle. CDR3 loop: CASSGDSGNTIYF. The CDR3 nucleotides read TGTGCCAGCAGTGGAGACTCTGGAAACACCATATATTTT.

CDR3 DNA: TGTGCCAGCAGCCTCGGACAGGCCTCTGGAAACACCATATATTTT. Amino acid sequence: CASSLGQASGNTIYF. This chain joins TRBV7-3 and TRBJ1-3; 7 nucleotides align to TRBD1. V shed 5 bases, J shed 0 bases, and the junction held 4 bases outside the gene matches. Germline CDR1 reads SGHTA; CDR2 reads FQGTGA. The CDR3 has 15 amino acids.

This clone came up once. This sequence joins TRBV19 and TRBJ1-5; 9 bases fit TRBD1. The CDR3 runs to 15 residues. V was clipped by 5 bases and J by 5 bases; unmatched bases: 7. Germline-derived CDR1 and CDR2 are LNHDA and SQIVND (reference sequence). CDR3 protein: CASSPRQGGDQPQHF. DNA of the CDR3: TGTGCCAGTAGTCCACGACAGGGGGGTGATCAGCCCCAGCATTTT.

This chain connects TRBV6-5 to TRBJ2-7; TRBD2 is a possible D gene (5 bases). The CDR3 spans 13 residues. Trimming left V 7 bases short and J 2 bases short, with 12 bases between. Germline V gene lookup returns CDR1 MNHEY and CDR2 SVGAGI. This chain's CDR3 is CASIRPGTYEQYF. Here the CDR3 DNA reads TGTGCCAGCATACGGCCCGGGACCTACGAGCAGTACTTC.

CDR3 nucleotides: TGTGCCAGCAGTTACGAGGGCTCTGGGGCCAACGTCCTGACTTTC. This encodes CASSYEGSGANVLTF. This chain links TRBV6-5 with TRBJ2-6, with a weak D call TRBD2 (5 bases). The CDR3 is 15 amino acids. V was trimmed by 2 bases and J by 0 bases, leaving 5 bases between them. Germline-derived CDR1 and CDR2 are MNHEY and SVGAGI.

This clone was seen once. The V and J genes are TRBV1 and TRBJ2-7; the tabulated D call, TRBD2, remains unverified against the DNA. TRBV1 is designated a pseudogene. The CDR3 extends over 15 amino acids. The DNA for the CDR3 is TGCACCAGCAGCAAGGGACTAGCGGGCAGATACGAGCAGTACTTC. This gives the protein CTSSKGLAGRYEQYF.

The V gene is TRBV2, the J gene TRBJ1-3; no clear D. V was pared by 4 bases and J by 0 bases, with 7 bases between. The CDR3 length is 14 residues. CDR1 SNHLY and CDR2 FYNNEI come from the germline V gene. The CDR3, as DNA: TGTGCCAGCAGTGTTGTTCACTCTGGAAACACCATATATTTT. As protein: CASSVVHSGNTIYF.

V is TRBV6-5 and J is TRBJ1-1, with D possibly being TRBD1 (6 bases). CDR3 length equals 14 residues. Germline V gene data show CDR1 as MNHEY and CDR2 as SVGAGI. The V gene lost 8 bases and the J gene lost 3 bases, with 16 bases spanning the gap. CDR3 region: CASRSPTGYTEAFF. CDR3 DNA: TGTGCCAGCCGCTCACCGACAGGCTACACTGAAGCTTTCTTT.

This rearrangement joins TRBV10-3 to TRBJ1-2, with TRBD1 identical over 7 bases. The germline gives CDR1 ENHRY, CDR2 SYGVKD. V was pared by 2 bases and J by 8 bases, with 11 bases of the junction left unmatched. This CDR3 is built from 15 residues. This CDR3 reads CAISENIGGGGGYTF. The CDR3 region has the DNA TGTGCCATCAGTGAGAATATTGGAGGGGGCGGAGGCTACACCTTC.

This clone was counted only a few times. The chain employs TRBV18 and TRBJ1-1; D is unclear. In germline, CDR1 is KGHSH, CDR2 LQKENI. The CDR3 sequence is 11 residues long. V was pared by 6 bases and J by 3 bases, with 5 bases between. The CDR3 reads CASSRDTEAFF. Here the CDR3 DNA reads TGTGCCAGCTCCCGTGACACTGAAGCTTTCTTT.

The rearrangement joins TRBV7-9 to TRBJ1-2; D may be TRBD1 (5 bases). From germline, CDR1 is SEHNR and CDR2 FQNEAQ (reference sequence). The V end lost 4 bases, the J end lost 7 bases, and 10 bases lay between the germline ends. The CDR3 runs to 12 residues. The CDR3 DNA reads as TGTGCCAGCAGCTCCCTGGGGGGTGGCTACACCTTC. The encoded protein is CASSSLGGGYTF.

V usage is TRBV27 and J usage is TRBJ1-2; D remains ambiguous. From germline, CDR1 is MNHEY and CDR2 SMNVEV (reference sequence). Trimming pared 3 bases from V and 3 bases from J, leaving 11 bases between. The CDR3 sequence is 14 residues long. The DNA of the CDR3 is TGTGCCAGCAGTTTTCGGAATGCGGACTATGGCTACACCTTC. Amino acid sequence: CASSFRNADYGYTF.

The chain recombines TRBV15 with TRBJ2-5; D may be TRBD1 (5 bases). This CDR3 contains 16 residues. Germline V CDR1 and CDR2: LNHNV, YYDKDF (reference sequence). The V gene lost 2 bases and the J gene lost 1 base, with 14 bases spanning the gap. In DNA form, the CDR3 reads TGTGCCACCAGCAGAAATACCTTGGGGCTCCAAGAGACCCAGTACTTC. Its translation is CATSRNTLGLQETQYF.

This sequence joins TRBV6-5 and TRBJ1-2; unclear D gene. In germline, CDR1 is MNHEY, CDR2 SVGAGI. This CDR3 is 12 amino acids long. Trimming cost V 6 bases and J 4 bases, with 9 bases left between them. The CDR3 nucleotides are TGTGCCAGCAGAAATTCGGTCTATGGCTACACCTTC. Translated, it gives CASRNSVYGYTF.

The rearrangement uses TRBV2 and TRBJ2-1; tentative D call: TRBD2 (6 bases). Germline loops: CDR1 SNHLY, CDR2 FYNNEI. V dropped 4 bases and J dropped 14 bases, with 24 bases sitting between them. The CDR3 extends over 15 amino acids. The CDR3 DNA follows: TGTGCCAGCAGTGGCCCTCTCCGGGACTCGCTATTGGAGTTCTTC. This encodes CASSGPLRDSLLEFF.

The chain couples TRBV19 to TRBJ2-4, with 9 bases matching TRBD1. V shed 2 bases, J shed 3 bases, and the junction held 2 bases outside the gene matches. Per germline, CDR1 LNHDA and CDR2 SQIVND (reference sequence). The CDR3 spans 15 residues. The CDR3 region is CASSIRDRVKNIQYF. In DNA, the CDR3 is TGTGCCAGTAGTATAAGGGACAGGGTCAAAAACATTCAGTACTTC.

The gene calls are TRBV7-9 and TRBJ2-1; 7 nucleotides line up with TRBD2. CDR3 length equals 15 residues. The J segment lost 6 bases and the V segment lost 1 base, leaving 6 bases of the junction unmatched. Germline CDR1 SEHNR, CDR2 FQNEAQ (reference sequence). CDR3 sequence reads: CASSLELARGNEQFF. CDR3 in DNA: TGTGCCAGCAGCTTAGAACTAGCGAGGGGCAATGAGCAGTTCTTC.

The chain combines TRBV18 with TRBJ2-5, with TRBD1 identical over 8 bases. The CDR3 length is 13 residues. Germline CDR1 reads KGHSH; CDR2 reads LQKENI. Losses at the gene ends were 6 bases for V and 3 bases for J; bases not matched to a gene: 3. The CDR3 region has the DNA TGTGCCAGCTCCCAGGGACAGGAAGAGACCCAGTACTTC. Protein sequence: CASSQGQEETQYF. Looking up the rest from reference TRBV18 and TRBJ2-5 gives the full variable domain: NAGVMQNPRHLVRRRGQEARLRCSPMKGHSHVYWYRQLPEEGLKFMVYLQKENIIDESGMPKERFSAEFPKEGPSILRIQQVVRGDSAAYFCASSQGQEETQYFGPGTRLLVL.

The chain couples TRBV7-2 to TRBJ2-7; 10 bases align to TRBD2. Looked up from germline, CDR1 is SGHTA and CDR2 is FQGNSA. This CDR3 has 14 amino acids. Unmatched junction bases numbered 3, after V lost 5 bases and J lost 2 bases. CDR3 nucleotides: TGTGCCAGCAGCCCTAGCGGGAGTCCCTACGAGCAGTACTTC. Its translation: CASSPSGSPYEQYF.

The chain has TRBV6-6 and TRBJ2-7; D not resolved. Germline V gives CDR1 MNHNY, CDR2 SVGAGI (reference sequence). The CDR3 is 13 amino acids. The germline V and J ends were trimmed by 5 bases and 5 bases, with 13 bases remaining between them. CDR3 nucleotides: TGTGCCAGCAGTGTACCTAATAGAGACGAGCAGTACTTC. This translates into CASSVPNRDEQYF.

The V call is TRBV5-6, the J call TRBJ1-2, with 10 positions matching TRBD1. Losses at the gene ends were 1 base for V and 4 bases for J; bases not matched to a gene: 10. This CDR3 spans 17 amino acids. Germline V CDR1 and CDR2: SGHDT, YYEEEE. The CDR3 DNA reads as TGTGCCAGCAGCTTGCGCGGTTCTGGGACAGGGGTCTATGGCTACACCTTC. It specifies CASSLRGSGTGVYGYTF.

In DNA, the CDR3 is TGTGCCAGCAGCGCCCAACGGGGCTACGAGCAGTACTTC. Protein product: CASSAQRGYEQYF. J is TRBJ2-7 and V is TRBV5-6, with D perhaps matching TRBD2 (5 bases). CDR1 and CDR2 from the germline V gene are SGHDT and YYEEEE. The CDR3 length is 13 residues. Trimming took off 4 bases at V and 3 bases at J, with 11 bases between the two ends. The full variable domain, its missing parts supplied by reference TRBV5-6 and TRBJ2-7, is DAGVTQSPTHLIKTRGQQVTLRCSPKSGHDTVSWYQQALGQGPQFIFQYYEEEERQRGNFPDRFSGHQFPNYSSELNVNALLLGDSALYLCASSAQRGYEQYFGPGTRLTVT.

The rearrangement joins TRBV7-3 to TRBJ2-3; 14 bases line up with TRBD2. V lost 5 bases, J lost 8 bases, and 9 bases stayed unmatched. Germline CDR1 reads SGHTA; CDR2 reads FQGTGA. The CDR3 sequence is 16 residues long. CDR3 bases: TGTGCCAGCAGCCCTACTGGGACTAGCGGGAGAGGTACGCAGTATTTT. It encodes CASSPTGTSGRGTQYF.

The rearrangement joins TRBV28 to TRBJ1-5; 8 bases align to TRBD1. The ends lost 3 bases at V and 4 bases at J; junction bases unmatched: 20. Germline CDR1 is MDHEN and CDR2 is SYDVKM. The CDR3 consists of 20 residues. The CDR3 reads CASSFRVFGTGGPLNQPQHF. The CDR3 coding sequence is TGTGCCAGCAGTTTTAGGGTGTTCGGGACAGGCGGTCCTCTAAATCAGCCCCAGCATTTT. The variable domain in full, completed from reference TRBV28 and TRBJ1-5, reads DVKVTQSSRYLVKRTGEKVFLECVQDMDHENMFWYRQDPGLGLRLIYFSYDVKMKEKGDIPEGYSVSREKKERFSLILESASTNQTSMYLCASSFRVFGTGGPLNQPQHFGDGTRLSIL.

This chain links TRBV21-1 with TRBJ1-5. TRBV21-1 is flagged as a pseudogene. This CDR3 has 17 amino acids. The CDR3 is CASSPEGSKDSNQPQHF. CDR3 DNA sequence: TGTGCCAGCAGCCCAGAGGGCAGCAAGGATAGCAATCAGCCCCAGCATTTT.